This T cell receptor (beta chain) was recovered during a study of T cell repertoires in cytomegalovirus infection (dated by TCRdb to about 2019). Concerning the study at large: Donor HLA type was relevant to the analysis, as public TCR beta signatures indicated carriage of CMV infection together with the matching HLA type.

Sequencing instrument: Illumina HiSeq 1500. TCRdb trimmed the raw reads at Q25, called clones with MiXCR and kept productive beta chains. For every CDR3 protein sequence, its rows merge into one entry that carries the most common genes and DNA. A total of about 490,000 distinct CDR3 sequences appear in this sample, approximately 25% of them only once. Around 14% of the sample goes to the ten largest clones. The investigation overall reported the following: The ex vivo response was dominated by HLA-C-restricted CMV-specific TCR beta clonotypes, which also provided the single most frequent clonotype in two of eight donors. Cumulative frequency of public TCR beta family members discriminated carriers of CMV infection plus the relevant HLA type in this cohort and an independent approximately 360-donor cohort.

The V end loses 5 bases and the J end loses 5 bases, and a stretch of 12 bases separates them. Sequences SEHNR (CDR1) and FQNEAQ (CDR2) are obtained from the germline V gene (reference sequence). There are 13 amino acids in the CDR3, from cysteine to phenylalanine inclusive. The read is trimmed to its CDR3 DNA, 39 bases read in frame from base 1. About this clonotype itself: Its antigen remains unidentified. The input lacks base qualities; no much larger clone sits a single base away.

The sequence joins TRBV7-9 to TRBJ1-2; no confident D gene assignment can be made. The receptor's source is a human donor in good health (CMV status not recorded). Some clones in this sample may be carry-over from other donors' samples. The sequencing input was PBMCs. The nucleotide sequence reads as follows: TGTGCCAGCAGCAGTACCCCCCTTTATGGCTACACCTTC. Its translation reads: CASSSTPLYGYTF.